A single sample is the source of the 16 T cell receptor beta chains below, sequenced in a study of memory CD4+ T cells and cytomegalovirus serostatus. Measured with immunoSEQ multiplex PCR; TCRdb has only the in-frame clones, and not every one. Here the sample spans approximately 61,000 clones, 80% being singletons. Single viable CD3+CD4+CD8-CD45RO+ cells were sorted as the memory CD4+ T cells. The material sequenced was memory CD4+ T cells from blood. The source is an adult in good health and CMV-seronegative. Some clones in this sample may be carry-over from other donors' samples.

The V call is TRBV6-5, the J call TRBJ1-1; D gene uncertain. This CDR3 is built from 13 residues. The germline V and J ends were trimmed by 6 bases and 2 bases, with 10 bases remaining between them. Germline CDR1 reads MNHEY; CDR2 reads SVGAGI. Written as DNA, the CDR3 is TGTGCCAGCAGGGCGGATATTAACACTGAAGCTTTCTTT. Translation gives CASRADINTEAFF.

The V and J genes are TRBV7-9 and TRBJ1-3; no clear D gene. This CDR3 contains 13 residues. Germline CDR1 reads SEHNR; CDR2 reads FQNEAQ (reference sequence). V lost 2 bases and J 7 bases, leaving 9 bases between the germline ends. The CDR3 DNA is TGTGCCAGCAGCTTATCGGGTGGGAACACCATATATTTT. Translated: CASSLSGGNTIYF.

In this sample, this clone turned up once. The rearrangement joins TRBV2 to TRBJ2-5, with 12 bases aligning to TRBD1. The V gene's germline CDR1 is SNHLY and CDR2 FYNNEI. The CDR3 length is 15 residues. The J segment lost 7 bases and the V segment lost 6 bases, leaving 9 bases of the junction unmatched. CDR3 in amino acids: CASRGPGQGAGTQYF. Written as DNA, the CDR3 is TGTGCCAGCAGAGGCCCGGGACAGGGGGCTGGGACCCAGTACTTC.

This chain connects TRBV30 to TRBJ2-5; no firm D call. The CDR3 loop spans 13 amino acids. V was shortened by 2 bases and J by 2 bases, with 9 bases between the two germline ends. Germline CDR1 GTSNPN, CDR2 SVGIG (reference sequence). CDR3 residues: CAWSLDVQETQYF. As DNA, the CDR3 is TGTGCCTGGAGTCTCGACGTTCAAGAGACCCAGTACTTC. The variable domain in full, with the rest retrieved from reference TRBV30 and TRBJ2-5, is SQTIHQWPATLVQPVGSPLSLECTVEGTSNPNLYWYRQAAGRGLQLLFYSVGIGQISSEVPQNLSASRPQDRQFILSSKKLLLSDSGFYLCAWSLDVQETQYFGPGTRLLVL.

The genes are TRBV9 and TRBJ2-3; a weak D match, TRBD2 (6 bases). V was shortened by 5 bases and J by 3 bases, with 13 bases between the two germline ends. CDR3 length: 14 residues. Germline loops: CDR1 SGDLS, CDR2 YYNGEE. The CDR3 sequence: CASSIRGSTDTQYF. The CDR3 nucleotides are TGTGCCAGCAGTATTCGGGGGAGTACAGATACGCAGTATTTT.

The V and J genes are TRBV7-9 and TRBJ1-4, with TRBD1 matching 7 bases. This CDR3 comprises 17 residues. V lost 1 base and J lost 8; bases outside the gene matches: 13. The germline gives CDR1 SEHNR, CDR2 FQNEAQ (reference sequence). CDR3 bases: TGTGCCAGCAGCTTAGGACGGGAAGCAGGGGGTAGCGAAAAACTGTTTTTT. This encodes CASSLGREAGGSEKLFF.

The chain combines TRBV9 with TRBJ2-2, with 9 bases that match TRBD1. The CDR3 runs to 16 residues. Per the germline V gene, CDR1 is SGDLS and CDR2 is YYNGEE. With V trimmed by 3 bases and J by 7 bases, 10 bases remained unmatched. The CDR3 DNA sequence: TGTGCCAGCAGCGCGCTTACAGGGGGCGGGGACGGGGAGCTGTTTTTT. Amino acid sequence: CASSALTGGGDGELFF.

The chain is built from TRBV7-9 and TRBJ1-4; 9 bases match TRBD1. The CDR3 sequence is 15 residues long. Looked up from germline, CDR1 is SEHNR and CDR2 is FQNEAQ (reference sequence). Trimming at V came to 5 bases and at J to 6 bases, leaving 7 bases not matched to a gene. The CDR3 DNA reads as TGTGCCAGCAGCACCCAGACAGGGGGGGATGAAAAACTGTTTTTT. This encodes CASSTQTGGDEKLFF.

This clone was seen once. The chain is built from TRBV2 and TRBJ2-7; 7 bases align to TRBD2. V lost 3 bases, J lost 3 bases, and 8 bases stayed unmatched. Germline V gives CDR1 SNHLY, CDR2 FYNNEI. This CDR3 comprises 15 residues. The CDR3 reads CASSEATSSVYEQYF. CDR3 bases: TGTGCCAGCAGTGAGGCGACTAGCTCAGTCTACGAGCAGTACTTC.

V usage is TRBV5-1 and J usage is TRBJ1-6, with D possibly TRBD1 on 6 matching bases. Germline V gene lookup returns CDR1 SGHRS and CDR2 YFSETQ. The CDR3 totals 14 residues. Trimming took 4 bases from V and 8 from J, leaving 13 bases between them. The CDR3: CASSPQGIHSPLHF. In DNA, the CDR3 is TGCGCCAGCAGCCCACAGGGAATCCATTCACCCCTCCACTTT.

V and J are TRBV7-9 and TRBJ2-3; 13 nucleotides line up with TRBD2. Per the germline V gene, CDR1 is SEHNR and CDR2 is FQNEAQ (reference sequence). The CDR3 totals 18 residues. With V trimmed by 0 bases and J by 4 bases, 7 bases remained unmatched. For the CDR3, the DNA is TGTGCCAGCAGCTTAGCGAAACTAGCGGGAGGGGAAGCAGATACGCAGTATTTT. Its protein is CASSLAKLAGGEADTQYF.

The CDR3 coding sequence is TGTGCCAGCTCACCCCCCGGGCCAGGGGGCCTATACACAGATACGCAGTATTTT. Amino acid sequence: CASSPPGPGGLYTDTQYF. The gene calls are TRBV18 and TRBJ2-3; 8 bases line up with TRBD1. The CDR3 has 18 amino acids. Germline-derived CDR1 and CDR2 are KGHSH and LQKENI. J lost 2 bases, V lost 3 bases, and 13 bases had no gene match.

CDR3 protein: CASSQDKNLAGVGETQYF. For the CDR3, the DNA is TGCGCCAGCAGCCAAGATAAGAATCTAGCGGGAGTTGGGGAGACCCAGTACTTC. The rearrangement uses TRBV4-1 and TRBJ2-5; 10 bases are a match to TRBD2. Unmatched junction bases numbered 12, after V lost 0 bases and J lost 5 bases. The CDR3 runs to 18 residues. Looked up from germline, CDR1 is MGHRA and CDR2 is YSYEKL.

This CDR3 is CATKAGATDTQYF. The CDR3 DNA reads TGTGCCACTAAGGCGGGAGCTACAGATACGCAGTATTTT. The J gene is TRBJ2-3, the V gene TRBV7-2, with TRBD2 matching over 7 bases. V lost 10 bases to trimming and J lost 3 bases; unmatched junction nucleotides: 7. The germline CDR1 and CDR2 sequences are SGHTA and FQGNSA. This CDR3 spans 13 amino acids.

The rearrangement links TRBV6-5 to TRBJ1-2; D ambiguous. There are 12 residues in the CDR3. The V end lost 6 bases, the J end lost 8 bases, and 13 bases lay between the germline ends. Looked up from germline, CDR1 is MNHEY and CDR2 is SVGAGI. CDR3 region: CASRPLRAGYTF. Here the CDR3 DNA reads TGTGCCAGCAGACCTTTAAGGGCCGGCTACACCTTC.

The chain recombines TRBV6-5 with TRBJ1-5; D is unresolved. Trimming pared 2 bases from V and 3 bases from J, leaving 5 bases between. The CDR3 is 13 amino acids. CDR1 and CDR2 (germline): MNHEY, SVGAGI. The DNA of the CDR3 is TGTGCCAGCAGTTACAGGTACAATCAGCCCCAGCATTTT. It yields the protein CASSYRYNQPQHF.